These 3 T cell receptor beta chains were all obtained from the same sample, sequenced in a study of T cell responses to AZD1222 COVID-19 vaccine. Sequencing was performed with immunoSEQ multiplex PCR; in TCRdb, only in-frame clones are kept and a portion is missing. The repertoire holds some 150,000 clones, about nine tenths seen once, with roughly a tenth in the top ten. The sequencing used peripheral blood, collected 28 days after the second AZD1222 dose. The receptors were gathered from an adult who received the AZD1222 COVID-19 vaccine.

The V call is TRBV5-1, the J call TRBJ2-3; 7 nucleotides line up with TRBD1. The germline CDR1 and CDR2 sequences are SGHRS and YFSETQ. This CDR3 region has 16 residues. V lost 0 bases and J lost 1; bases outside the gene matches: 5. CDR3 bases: TGCGCCAGCAGCTTGGTGCAGGGACAGCGCACAGATACGCAGTATTTT. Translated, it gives CASSLVQGQRTDTQYF. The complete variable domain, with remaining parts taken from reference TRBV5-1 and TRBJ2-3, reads KAGVTQTPRYLIKTRGQQVTLSCSPISGHRSVSWYQQTPGQGLQFLFEYFSETQRNKGNFPGRFSGRQFSNSRSEMNVSTLELGDSALYLCASSLVQGQRTDTQYFGPGTRLTVL.

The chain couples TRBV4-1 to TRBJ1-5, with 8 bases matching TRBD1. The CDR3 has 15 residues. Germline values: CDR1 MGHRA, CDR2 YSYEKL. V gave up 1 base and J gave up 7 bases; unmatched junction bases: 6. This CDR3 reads CASSQGQGFGQPQHF. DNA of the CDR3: TGCGCCAGCAGCCAAGGACAGGGGTTCGGCCAGCCCCAGCATTTT.

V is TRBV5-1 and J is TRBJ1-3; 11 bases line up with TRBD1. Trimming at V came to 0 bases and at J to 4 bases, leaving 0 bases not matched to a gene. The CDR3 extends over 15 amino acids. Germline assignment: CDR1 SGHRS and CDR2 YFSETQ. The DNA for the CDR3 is TGCGCCAGCAGCTTGGGGACAGGGGGCGGAAACACCATATATTTT. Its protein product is CASSLGTGGGNTIYF. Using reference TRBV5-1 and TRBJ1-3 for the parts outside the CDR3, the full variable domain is KAGVTQTPRYLIKTRGQQVTLSCSPISGHRSVSWYQQTPGQGLQFLFEYFSETQRNKGNFPGRFSGRQFSNSRSEMNVSTLELGDSALYLCASSLGTGGGNTIYFGEGSWLTVV.